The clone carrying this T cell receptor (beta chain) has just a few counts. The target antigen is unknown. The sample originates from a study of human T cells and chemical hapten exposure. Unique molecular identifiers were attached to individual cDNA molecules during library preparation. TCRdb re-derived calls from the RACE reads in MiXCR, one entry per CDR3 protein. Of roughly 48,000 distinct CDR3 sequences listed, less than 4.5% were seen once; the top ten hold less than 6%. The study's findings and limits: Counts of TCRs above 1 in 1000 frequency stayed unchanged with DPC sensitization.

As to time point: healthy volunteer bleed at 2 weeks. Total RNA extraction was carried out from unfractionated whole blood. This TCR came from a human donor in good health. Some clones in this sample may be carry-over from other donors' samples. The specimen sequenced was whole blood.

Written as DNA, the CDR3 is TGTGCCAGCAGCTTAGGGGGGCTGGAGGGATTAGGCAATCAGCCCCAGCATTTT. Translated: CASSLGGLEGLGNQPQHF. This sequence joins TRBV7-2 and TRBJ1-5; weak D call: TRBD1 (6 bases). V dropped 1 base and J dropped 2 bases, with 18 bases sitting between them. Germline assignment: CDR1 SGHTA and CDR2 FQGNSA. This CDR3 has 18 residues. The variable domain in full, with the rest retrieved from reference TRBV7-2 and TRBJ1-5, is GAGVSQSPSNKVTEKGKDVELRCDPISGHTALYWYRQSLGQGLEFLIYFQGNSAPDKSGLPSDRFSAERTGGSVSTLTIQRTQQEDSAVYLCASSLGGLEGLGNQPQHFGDGTRLSIL.